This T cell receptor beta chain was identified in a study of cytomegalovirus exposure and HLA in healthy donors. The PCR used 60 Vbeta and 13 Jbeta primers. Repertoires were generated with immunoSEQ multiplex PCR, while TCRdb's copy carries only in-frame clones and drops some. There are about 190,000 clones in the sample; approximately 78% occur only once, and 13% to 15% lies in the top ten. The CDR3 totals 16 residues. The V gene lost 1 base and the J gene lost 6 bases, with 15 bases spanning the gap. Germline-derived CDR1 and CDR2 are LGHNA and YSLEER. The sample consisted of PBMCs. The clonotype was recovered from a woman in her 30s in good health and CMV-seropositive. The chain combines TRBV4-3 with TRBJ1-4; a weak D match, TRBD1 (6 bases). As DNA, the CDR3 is TGCGCCAGCAGCCAAGGAGCTTTCACAGGGCATGAAAAACTGTTTTTT. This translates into CASSQGAFTGHEKLFF.